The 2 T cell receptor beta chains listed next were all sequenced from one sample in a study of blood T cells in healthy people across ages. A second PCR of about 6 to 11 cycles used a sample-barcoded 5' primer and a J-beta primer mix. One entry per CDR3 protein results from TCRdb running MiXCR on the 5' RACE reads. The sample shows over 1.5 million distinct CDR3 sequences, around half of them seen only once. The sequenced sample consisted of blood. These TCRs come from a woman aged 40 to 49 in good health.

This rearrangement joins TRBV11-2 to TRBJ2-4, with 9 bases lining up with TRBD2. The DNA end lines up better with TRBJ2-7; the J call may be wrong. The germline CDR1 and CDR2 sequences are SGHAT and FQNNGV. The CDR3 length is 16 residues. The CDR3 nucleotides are TGTGCCAGCAGCTTAAATCGTGCGGGGGGGTCAAACGAGCAGTACTTC. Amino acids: CASSLNRAGGSNEQYF.

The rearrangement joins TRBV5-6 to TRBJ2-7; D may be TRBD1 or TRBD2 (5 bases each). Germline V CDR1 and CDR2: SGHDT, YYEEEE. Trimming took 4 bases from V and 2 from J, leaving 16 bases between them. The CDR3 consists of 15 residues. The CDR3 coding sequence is TGTGCCAGCAGCCCCAGTACCGGGGCCACCTACGAGCAGTACTTC. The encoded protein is CASSPSTGATYEQYF.